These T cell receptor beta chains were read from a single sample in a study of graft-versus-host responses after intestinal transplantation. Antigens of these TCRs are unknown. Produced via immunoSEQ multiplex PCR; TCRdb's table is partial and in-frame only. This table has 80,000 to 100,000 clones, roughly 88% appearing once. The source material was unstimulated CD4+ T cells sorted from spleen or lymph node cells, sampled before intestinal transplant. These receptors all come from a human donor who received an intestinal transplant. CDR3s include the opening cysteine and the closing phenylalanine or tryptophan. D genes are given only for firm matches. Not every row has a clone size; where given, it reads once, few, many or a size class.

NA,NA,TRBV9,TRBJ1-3,CASSVGRGISGNTIYF,TGTGCCAGCAGCGTAGGGAGAGGCATCTCTGGAAACACCATATATTTT
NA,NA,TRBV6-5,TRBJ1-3,CASTPGRDSGNTIYF,TGTGCCAGCACCCCAGGGAGGGACTCTGGAAACACCATATATTTT
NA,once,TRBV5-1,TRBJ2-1,CASSFLESTAGYNEQFF,TGCGCCAGCAGCTTTCTTGAAAGCACTGCGGGCTACAATGAGCAGTTCTTC
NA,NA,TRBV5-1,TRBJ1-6,CASSLAGTGLNSPLHF,TGCGCCAGCAGCTTGGCCGGCACAGGGTTGAATTCACCCCTCCACTTT
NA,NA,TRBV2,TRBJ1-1,CASSVTTSNYAEAFF,TGTGCCAGCAGTGTTACTACATCTAACTACGCTGAAGCTTTCTTT
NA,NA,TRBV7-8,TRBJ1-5,CASSLMEGQPQHF,TGTGCCAGCAGCTTAATGGAGGGGCAGCCCCAGCATTTT
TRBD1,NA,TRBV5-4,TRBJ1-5,CASSLGGQGANQPQHF,TGTGCCAGCAGCTTGGGCGGACAGGGAGCCAATCAGCCCCAGCATTTT
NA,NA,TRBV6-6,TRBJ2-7,CASTRPLAPYEQYF,TGTGCCAGCACCCGCCCGCTAGCCCCGTACGAGCAGTACTTC
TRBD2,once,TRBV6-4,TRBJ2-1,CASRAGTSGGYEQFF,TGTGCCAGCAGAGCCGGGACTAGCGGGGGTTATGAGCAGTTCTTC
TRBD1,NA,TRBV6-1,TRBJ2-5,CASRGTGNHQETQYF,TGTGCCAGCAGGGGGACAGGGAACCACCAAGAGACCCAGTACTTC
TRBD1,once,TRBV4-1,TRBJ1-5,CASSPQGMNQPQHF,TGCGCCAGCAGCCCACAGGGGATGAATCAGCCCCAGCATTTT
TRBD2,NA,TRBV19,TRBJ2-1,CASSISGGGAFDEQFF,TGTGCCAGTAGTATTTCAGGCGGGGGGGCCTTCGATGAGCAGTTCTTC
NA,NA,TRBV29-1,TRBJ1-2,CSVVEAYGYTF,TGCAGCGTTGTCGAGGCCTATGGCTACACCTTC
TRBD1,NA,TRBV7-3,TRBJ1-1,CASSLGQANTEAFF,TGTGCCAGCAGCTTGGGACAGGCGAACACTGAAGCTTTCTTT
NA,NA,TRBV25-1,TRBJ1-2,CATQESAYGYTF,TGTGCCACCCAAGAGAGTGCCTATGGCTACACCTTC
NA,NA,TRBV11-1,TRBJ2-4,CASSLEDGSKNIQYF,TGTGCCAGCAGCTTGGAGGATGGGTCCAAAAACATTCAGTACTTC
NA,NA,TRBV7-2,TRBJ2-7,CASSQTSWGEQYF,TGTGCCAGCAGCCAGACTAGTTGGGGCGAGCAGTACTTC
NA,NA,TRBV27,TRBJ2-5,CASSFAGETQYF,TGTGCCAGCAGTTTTGCGGGAGAGACCCAGTACTTC
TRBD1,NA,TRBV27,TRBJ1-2,CASSPRGESVRANYGYTF,TGTGCCAGCTCCCCCAGGGGGGAGTCCGTTCGGGCTAACTATGGCTACACCTTC
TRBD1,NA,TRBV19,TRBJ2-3,CASSRQGEAVWGQYF,TGTGCCAGTAGTAGACAGGGCGAGGCAGTATGGGGGCAGTATTTT
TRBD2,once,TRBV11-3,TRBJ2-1,CASSLGAGLDVEQFF,TGTGCCAGCAGCTTAGGGGCGGGACTAGACGTTGAGCAGTTCTTC
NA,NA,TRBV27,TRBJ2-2,CASSRFDFFLNTGELFF,TGTGCCAGCAGTCGGTTCGACTTTTTCTTAAACACCGGGGAGCTGTTTTTT
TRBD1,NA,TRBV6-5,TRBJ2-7,CASSQTGEPYEQYF,TGTGCCAGCAGTCAGACAGGGGAGCCCTACGAGCAGTACTTC
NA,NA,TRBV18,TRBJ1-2,CASSPRPGGDGYTF,TGTGCCAGCTCACCGCGTCCTGGGGGGGATGGCTACACCTTC
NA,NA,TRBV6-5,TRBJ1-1,CASGQGENTEAFF,TGTGCCAGCGGACAAGGGGAGAACACTGAAGCTTTCTTT
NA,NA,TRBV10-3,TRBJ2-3,CAIKGKEADTQYF,TGTGCCATCAAGGGGAAGGAAGCAGATACGCAGTATTTT
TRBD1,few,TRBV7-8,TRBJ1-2,CASSSRDRGKGGYTF,TGTGCCAGCAGCTCGAGGGACAGGGGGAAGGGGGGCTACACCTTC
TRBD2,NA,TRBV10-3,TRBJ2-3,CAISHLGSGGSPGTDTQYF,TGTGCCATCAGCCACTTGGGGAGCGGGGGGTCCCCTGGCACAGATACGCAGTATTTT
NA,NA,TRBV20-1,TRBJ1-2,CSASRVYGYTF,TGCAGTGCTAGCCGTGTCTATGGCTACACCTTC
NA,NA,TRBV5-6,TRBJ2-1,CASSFRVTGSRYNEQFF,TGTGCCAGCAGCTTTCGGGTTACGGGTTCCAGATACAATGAGCAGTTCTTC
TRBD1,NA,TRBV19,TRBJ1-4,CASRTGAANEKLFF,TGTGCCAGTAGAACAGGGGCAGCTAATGAAAAACTGTTTTTT
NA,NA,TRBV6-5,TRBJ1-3,CASSVGNTIYF,TGTGCCAGCAGTGTAGGAAACACCATATATTTT
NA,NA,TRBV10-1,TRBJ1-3,CASSPGRRGNTIYF,TGCGCCAGCAGTCCAGGGCGCCGCGGAAACACCATATATTTT
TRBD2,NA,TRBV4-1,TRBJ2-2,CASSQDVAGGPFTGELFF,TGCGCCAGCAGCCAAGACGTAGCGGGGGGGCCATTCACCGGGGAGCTGTTTTTT
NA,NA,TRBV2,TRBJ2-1,CASSEEGYNEQFF,TGTGCCAGCAGTGAGGAGGGCTACAATGAGCAGTTCTTC
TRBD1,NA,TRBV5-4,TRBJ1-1,CASSFPQGAMNTEAFF,TGTGCCAGCAGCTTCCCACAGGGGGCCATGAACACTGAAGCTTTCTTT
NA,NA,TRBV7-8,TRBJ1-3,CASSVSQRGSGNTIYF,TGTGCCAGCAGCGTCAGTCAACGGGGGTCTGGAAACACCATATATTTT
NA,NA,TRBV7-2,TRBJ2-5,CASSFAVSETQYF,TGTGCCAGCAGCTTCGCGGTCTCAGAGACCCAGTACTTC
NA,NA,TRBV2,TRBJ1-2,CASSGLTSPTLGYTF,TGTGCCAGCAGCGGACTTACTTCTCCAACGTTGGGCTACACCTTC
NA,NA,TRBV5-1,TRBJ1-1,CASSYKQWDTLNTEAFF,TGCGCCAGCAGCTATAAACAGTGGGACACCCTGAACACTGAAGCTTTCTTT
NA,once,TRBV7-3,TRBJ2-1,CASSPRGGGDQFF,TGTGCCAGCAGCCCGAGGGGCGGCGGGGATCAGTTCTTC
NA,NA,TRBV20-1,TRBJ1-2,CSVPRGYGYTF,TGCAGTGTCCCGAGAGGCTATGGCTACACCTTC
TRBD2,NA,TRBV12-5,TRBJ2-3,CASGLAAGGLADTQYF,TGTGCTAGTGGTTTGGCCGCGGGGGGGCTCGCAGATACGCAGTATTTT
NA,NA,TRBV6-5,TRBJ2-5,CASSRPPRAQYF,TGTGCCAGCAGCCGTCCCCCCCGAGCCCAGTACTTC
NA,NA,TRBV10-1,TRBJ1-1,CASSEYRGAEAFF,TGCGCCAGCAGTGAGTATCGGGGGGCTGAAGCTTTCTTT
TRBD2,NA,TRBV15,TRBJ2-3,CATSRTSGGADTQYF,TGTGCCACCAGCAGGACTAGCGGGGGGGCAGATACGCAGTATTTT
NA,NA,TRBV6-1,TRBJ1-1,CASTSRTEAFF,TGTGCCAGCACCTCACGGACTGAAGCTTTCTTT
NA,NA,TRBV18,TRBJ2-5,CASSPQGVSGETQYF,TGTGCCAGCTCACCACAGGGGGTGAGCGGAGAGACCCAGTACTTC
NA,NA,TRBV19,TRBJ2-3,CASSIGLADTQYF,TGTGCCAGTAGTATAGGGCTAGCAGATACGCAGTATTTT
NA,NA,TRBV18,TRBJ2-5,CASSPYSPDYGQETQYF,TGTGCCAGCTCACCTTACAGCCCGGACTACGGCCAAGAGACCCAGTACTTC
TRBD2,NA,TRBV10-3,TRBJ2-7,CAIRGLADYEQYF,TGTGCCATCAGGGGACTAGCTGATTACGAGCAGTACTTC
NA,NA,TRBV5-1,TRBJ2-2,CASTGVGGDTGELFF,TGCGCCAGCACCGGGGTAGGGGGAGACACCGGGGAGCTGTTTTTT
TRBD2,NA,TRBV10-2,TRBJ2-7,CASSRGGAYEQYF,TGCGCCAGCAGTCGGGGGGGGGCCTACGAGCAGTACTTC
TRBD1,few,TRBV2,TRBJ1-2,CASSDRGNYGYTF,TGTGCCAGCAGCGACAGGGGGAACTATGGCTACACCTTC
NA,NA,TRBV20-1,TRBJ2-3,CSARRDTQYF,TGCAGTGCTAGACGGGATACGCAGTATTTT
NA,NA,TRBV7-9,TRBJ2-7,CASSVRYEQYF,TGTGCCAGCAGCGTTCGTTACGAGCAGTACTTC
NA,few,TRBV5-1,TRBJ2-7,CASSLATMAGSYEQYF,TGCGCCAGCAGCTTGGCCACAATGGCGGGCTCCTACGAGCAGTACTTC